Listed below are T cell receptor beta chains from one sample, sequenced in a study of monozygotic twins with inflammatory bowel disease. TCRdb re-called the 5' RACE reads; every CDR3 protein appears as one record, without DNA. The sample totals 330,000 or so distinct CDR3 sequences; its top ten clones hold approximately 2%. The sequencing input was blood. These receptor sequences come from a human donor with ulcerative colitis or Crohn's disease, or a healthy co-twin of an affected twin (not recorded which). Both conserved end residues are part of each CDR3.

v_gene	j_gene	CDR3aa
TRBV29-1	TRBJ2-7	CSVVDRTRYEQYF
TRBV5-1	TRBJ2-3	CASSTLLTGAFTDTQYF
TRBV7-2	TRBJ1-4	CASSRTGFNEKLFF
TRBV5-1	TRBJ1-3	CASREQSSGNTIYF
TRBV5-1	TRBJ2-4	CASSPASAKNIQYF
TRBV10-2	TRBJ1-1	CASSYTRVQPPEGNTEAFF
TRBV12-3/TRBV12-4	TRBJ2-2	CASRPGTVRTGELFF
TRBV6-1	TRBJ2-2	CASSPIRTNTGELFF
TRBV7-2	TRBJ2-3	CASSLGFTDTQYF
TRBV5-4	TRBJ1-1	CASSLDGSWGAFF
TRBV11-2	TRBJ2-7	CASSFPTSGGSTRSYEQYF
TRBV10-3	TRBJ1-6	CATATEAFSSYNSPLHF
TRBV14	TRBJ2-2	CASSQDQTGANTGELFF
TRBV7-8	TRBJ2-7	CASSLGTGSGAYEQYF
TRBV12-3/TRBV12-4	TRBJ2-5	CASRGERETQYF
TRBV4-3	TRBJ2-3	CASSQEQGKTDTQYF
TRBV19	TRBJ1-2	CASSTDGSYYGYTF
TRBV24-1	TRBJ2-3	CATSAAEVGDTQYF
TRBV20-1	TRBJ1-1	CSAAQAGTEAFF
TRBV12-3/TRBV12-4	TRBJ1-6	CASSLSTGGYNSPLHF
TRBV5-1	TRBJ2-3	CASSLDRGGNTDTQYF
TRBV5-1	TRBJ2-1	CASSLIFDEQFF
TRBV28	TRBJ2-3	CASRKVGQGFDTDTQYF
TRBV5-1	TRBJ1-1	CASSLEGAENTEAFF
TRBV12-3/TRBV12-4	TRBJ2-7	CASSSAGTSGTYEQYF
TRBV28	TRBJ2-7	CASSSRGDSSYEQYF
TRBV20-1	TRBJ2-1	CSAREYGRVNNEQFF
TRBV23-1	TRBJ2-1	CAITRTSGSPGNEQFF
TRBV15	TRBJ1-3	CATSTQSLDGNTIYF
TRBV12-3/TRBV12-4	TRBJ1-5	CASTLMDQPQHF
TRBV5-4	TRBJ2-7	CASSFGGTSGSIYEQYF
TRBV7-8	TRBJ2-1	CASSLIHGGTSSYNEQFF
TRBV12-3/TRBV12-4	TRBJ1-4	CASSLVTSTTGGEKLFF
TRBV20-1	TRBJ1-2	CSARGGVGLGYTF
TRBV6-6	TRBJ2-5	CASSYGRVRETQYF
TRBV6-5	TRBJ1-3	CASSSGFSGNTIYF
TRBV29-1	TRBJ2-5	CSVEGLAGPETQYF
TRBV12-3/TRBV12-4	TRBJ2-7	CASSSDRPYEQYF
TRBV19	TRBJ2-3	CASSIPTGTADTQYF
TRBV12-3/TRBV12-4	TRBJ2-7	CASNGGRGYEQYF
TRBV5-1	TRBJ2-3	CASSLEGVQDTQYF
TRBV5-1	TRBJ2-3	CASSFSGMGTDTQYF
TRBV5-1	TRBJ1-2	CASSSGGGYTF
TRBV9	TRBJ1-1	CASSVDALNTEAFF
TRBV14	TRBJ2-3	CASSQKGLTQYF
TRBV5-1	TRBJ2-7	CASLREAGASYEQYF
TRBV30	TRBJ2-7	CAWRGGTYEQYF
TRBV11-2	TRBJ2-3	CASRRPYSGGTDTQYF
TRBV29-1	TRBJ2-1	CSGSGTAVHNEQFF
TRBV20-1	TRBJ2-1	CSARVSGRSYNEQFF
TRBV28	TRBJ1-5	CASSAGTGVYQPQHF
TRBV6-1	TRBJ2-1	CASSREGSYNEQFF
TRBV9	TRBJ2-7	CASSVGGLVSNEQYF
TRBV12-3/TRBV12-4	TRBJ1-2	CASSTTSSGYTF
TRBV20-1	TRBJ2-5	CSASRREETQYF
TRBV6-2/TRBV6-3	TRBJ2-1	CAGAYRGIYNEQFF
TRBV9	TRBJ2-1	CASSVVVTSGSNEQFF
TRBV5-1	TRBJ1-5	CASSSSRERSNQPQHF
TRBV20-1	TRBJ1-5	CSASAQGNQPQHF